The clone carrying this T cell receptor beta chain was counted once. The data are from a study of blood T cell repertoires in COVID-19. Measured with immunoSEQ multiplex PCR; TCRdb has only the in-frame clones, and not every one. The sample shows approximately 390,000 clones, about 83% of them seen only once. The germline CDR1 and CDR2 sequences are LGHDT and YNNKEL (reference sequence). Trimming stripped 2 bases from V and 16 bases from J, with 21 bases between. This CDR3 has 14 residues. The material sequenced was PBMCs or T cells enriched from blood (not recorded which). The source is a woman aged 45-59 years who had recovered from COVID-19. This chain uses TRBV3-1 (or the pseudogene TRBV3-2) with TRBJ1-3; no clear D. The CDR3 region has the DNA TGTGCCAGCAGCCAAAAAAAAATGGGAGGACTTTTCTATTTT. Translation: CASSQKKMGGLFYF.